This TCR beta chain was found in a study of blood T cell repertoires in COVID-19. The overall study: COVID-19 samples, acute and convalescent, were from the United States, Italy and Spain. In each case, the material was cDNA or gDNA derived from T cells, B-cell-depleted T cells, or PBMCs.

Study processing details: The assay estimated nucleated cells by amplifying reference gene primers. Method: immunoSEQ multiplex PCR; TCRdb's copy keeps in-frame clones and lacks some. V, J and clone size are taken as reported in that table, and D and trimming were inferred from the DNA itself. The table includes about 220,000 clones, roughly 80% detected once. This CDR3 comprises 14 residues. Trimming cost V 2 bases and J 5 bases, with 15 bases left between them. Germline CDR1 is GTSNPN and CDR2 is SVGIG (reference sequence). V and J are TRBV30 and TRBJ2-5, with a tentative D call TRBD2 (5 bases). The sample was peripheral blood. The source is a woman between 65 and 79 years old with acute or convalescent COVID-19. CDR3 protein: CAWSRLRGLETQYF. The DNA of the CDR3 is TGTGCCTGGAGTAGATTACGGGGTTTGGAGACCCAGTACTTC.